The rows below give T cell receptor beta chains drawn from one sample of a study of identical twins. TCRdb independently ran MiXCR on the 5' RACE reads; one entry per CDR3 protein. There are around 480,000 distinct CDR3 sequences in the sample; around 14% occur only once, and more than 0.5% lies in the top ten. These data were also filed under a second study, of yellow fever vaccine responses in identical twins.

Sequences were obtained from CD4+ T cells sorted from blood. The source is a woman aged 18 to 35 in good health. Each CDR3 is given with its conserved first and last residue. The order of the fields is CDR3 length, J gene, V gene, clone size, D gene, CDR3 protein, CDR3 DNA. The D gene is left open where the match is weak. The size entry is marked missing in some rows and otherwise reads once, few, many or a size class.

16 | TRBJ2-2 | TRBV20-1 | . | . | CSARDHGGAVTGELFF | TGCAGTGCTAGAGATCACGGGGGCGCGGTCACCGGGGAGCTGTTTTTT
14 | TRBJ1-6 | TRBV12-3/TRBV12-4 | few | . | CASSFRGNSSPLHF | TGTGCCAGCAGTTTCAGGGGTAATTCATCACCCCTCCACTTT
17 | TRBJ1-6 | TRBV3-1 | . | . | CASSQDWVLSHNSPLHF | TGTGCCAGCAGCCAAGATTGGGTTTTATCGCATAATTCACCCCTCCACTTT
14 | TRBJ2-7 | TRBV7-9 | . | TRBD2 | CASSVHSGNYEQYF | TGTGCCAGCAGCGTCCATAGCGGGAACTACGAGCAGTACTTC
17 | TRBJ2-5 | TRBV4-1 | few | TRBD2 | CASSQALAGGTQETQYF | TGCGCCAGCAGCCAAGCGCTAGCGGGAGGTACGCAAGAGACCCAGTACTTC
19 | TRBJ2-6 | TRBV28 | . | . | CASSLVRGRGSSGANVLTF | TGTGCCAGCAGTTTAGTTAGGGGGAGGGGTTCCTCTGGGGCCAACGTCCTGACTTTC
14 | TRBJ2-1 | TRBV6-1 | few | TRBD1 | CASSRRGQGNGQFF | TGTGCCAGCAGCCGCCGGGGACAGGGAAATGGGCAGTTCTTC
13 | TRBJ2-5 | TRBV28 | . | . | CASREGPRETQYF | TGTGCCAGCAGGGAGGGACCACGGGAGACCCAGTACTTC
16 | TRBJ2-3 | TRBV7-9 | . | TRBD2 | CASSLRLTSGGDTQYF | TGTGCCAGCAGCCTACGCCTGACTAGCGGTGGAGATACGCAGTATTTT
15 | TRBJ2-5 | TRBV5-1 | many | TRBD2 | CASSSDGGGLQTQYF | TGCGCCAGCAGCTCCGATGGCGGGGGGTTGCAGACCCAGTACTTC
13 | TRBJ2-5 | TRBV21-1 | . | . | CASSKAFSLTNLF | TGTGCCAGCAGCAAAGCGTTTAGTTTAACAAATTTGTTC
16 | TRBJ2-1 | TRBV7-9 | . | TRBD2 | CAGSEPTSGRWNEQFF | TGTGCCGGCAGCGAACCAACTAGCGGGAGGTGGAATGAGCAGTTCTTC
14 | TRBJ2-4 | TRBV28 | many | TRBD1 | CASSSFGQGPIQYF | TGTGCCAGCAGTTCATTTGGACAGGGCCCCATTCAGTACTTC
11 | TRBJ2-7 | TRBV11-2 | . | . | CASSSPWEQYF | TGTGCCAGCAGCTCCCCCTGGGAGCAGTACTTC
14 | TRBJ2-1 | TRBV5-1 | . | TRBD1 | CASSPDRGNNEQFF | TGCGCCAGCAGCCCTGACAGGGGGAACAATGAGCAGTTCTTC
15 | TRBJ2-1 | TRBV7-2 | many | TRBD2 | CASSQGLAWGGRQFF | TGTGCCAGCAGCCAAGGACTAGCGTGGGGGGGGCGGCAGTTCTTC
16 | TRBJ2-5 | TRBV5-1 | . | . | CASSSLPRGLQETQYF | TGCGCCAGCAGCTCCCTACCGAGGGGTCTCCAAGAGACCCAGTACTTC